This TCR beta chain is from a study of blood T cell repertoires in COVID-19. This clone was detected only once. The germline gene is not matched at one end of the junction; a read error may be the cause. Original analysis: Researchers report that nucleated cell counts were estimated from reference gene primer amplification. Profiled with immunoSEQ multiplex PCR; TCRdb holds only in-frame clones, not every one. The V and J calls and clone size were taken over from that table, and D and trimming were inferred from the DNA. The sample records fewer than 60,000 clones, approximately 90% being singletons. Germline CDR1 is SGDLS and CDR2 is YYNGEE. This CDR3 comprises 19 residues.

Sample: peripheral blood. This TCR derives from a man over 45 with acute or convalescent COVID-19. The chain joins TRBV9 to TRBJ2-1, with TRBD1 as a possible D gene (6 bases). CDR3 sequence: CASSVVRPGGQPSDNEQFF. CDR3 DNA sequence: TGTGCCAGCAGCGTAGTTAGACCGGGCGGACAGCCCTCCGACAATGAGCAGTTCTTC.